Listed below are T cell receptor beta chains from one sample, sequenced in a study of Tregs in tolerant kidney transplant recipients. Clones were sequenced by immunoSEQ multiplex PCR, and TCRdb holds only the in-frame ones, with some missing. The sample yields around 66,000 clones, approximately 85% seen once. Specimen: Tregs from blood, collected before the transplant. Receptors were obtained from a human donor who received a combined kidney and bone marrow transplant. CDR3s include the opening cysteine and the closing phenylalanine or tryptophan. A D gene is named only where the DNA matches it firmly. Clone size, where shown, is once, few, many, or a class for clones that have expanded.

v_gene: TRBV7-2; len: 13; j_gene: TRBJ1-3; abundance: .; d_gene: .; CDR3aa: CASSPRGSRTIYF; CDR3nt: TGTGCCAGCAGCCCCCGGGGTTCAAGAACCATATATTTT
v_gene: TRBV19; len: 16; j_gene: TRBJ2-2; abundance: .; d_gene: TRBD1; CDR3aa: CASRKRTGLDTGELFF; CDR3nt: TGTGCCAGTAGGAAACGGACAGGGTTGGACACCGGGGAGCTGTTTTTT
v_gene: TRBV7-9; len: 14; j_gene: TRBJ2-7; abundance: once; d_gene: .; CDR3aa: CASSWSGTPYEQYF; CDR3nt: TGTGCCAGCAGCTGGTCCGGGACACCGTACGAGCAGTACTTC
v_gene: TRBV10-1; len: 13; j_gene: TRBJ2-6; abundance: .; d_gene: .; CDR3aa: CASSGGGANVLTF; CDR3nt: TGCGCCAGTAGTGGAGGAGGGGCCAACGTCCTGACTTTC
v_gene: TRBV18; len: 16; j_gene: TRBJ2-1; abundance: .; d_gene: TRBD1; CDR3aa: CASSPPGTGHYNEQFF; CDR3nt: TGTGCCAGCTCACCACCCGGGACAGGGCACTACAATGAGCAGTTCTTC
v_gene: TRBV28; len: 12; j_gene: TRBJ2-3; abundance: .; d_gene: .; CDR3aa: CASTYGTDTQYF; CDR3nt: TGTGCCAGCACCTACGGGACAGATACGCAGTATTTT
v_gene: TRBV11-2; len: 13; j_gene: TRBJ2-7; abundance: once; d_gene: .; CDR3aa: CASSLVRGLEQYF; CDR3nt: TGTGCCAGCAGCTTAGTACGGGGGCTCGAGCAGTACTTC
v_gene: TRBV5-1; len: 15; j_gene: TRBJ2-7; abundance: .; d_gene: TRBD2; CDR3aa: CASSLGTSGSYEQYF; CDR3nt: TGCGCCAGCAGCTTGGGGACTAGCGGCTCCTACGAGCAGTACTTC
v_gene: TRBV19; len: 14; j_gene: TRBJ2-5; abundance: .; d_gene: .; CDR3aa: CASSIKLLGETQYF; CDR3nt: TGTGCCAGTAGTATAAAACTCCTCGGAGAGACCCAGTACTTC
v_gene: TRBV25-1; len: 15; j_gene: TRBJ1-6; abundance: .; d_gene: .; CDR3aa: CASSEITGSGSPLHF; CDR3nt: TGTGCCAGCAGTGAGATAACAGGGAGCGGATCACCCCTCCACTTT
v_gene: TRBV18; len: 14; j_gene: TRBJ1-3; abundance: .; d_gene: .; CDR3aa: CASWNGYSGNTIYF; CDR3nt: TGTGCCAGCTGGAACGGATACTCTGGAAACACCATATATTTT
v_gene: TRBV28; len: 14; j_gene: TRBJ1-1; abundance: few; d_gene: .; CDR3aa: CASWGTTRYAEAFF; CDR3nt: TGTGCCAGCTGGGGGACAACACGGTACGCTGAAGCTTTCTTT
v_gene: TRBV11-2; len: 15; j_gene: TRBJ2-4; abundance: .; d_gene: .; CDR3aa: CASSPNGQIRHIQYF; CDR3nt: TGTGCCAGCAGCCCTAACGGTCAAATACGACACATTCAGTACTTC
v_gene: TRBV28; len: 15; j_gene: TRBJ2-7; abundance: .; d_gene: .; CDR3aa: CASSLRARPFYEQYF; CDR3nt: TGTGCCAGCAGTTTAAGAGCCAGACCGTTCTACGAGCAGTACTTC
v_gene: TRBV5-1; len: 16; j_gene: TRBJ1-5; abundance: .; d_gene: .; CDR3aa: CANSLNRTDSNQPQHF; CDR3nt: TGCGCCAACAGCTTGAACAGGACCGATAGCAATCAGCCCCAGCATTTT
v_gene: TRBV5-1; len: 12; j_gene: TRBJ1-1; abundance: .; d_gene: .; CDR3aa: CASSGTTTSTFF; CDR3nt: TGCGCCAGCAGCGGGACGACGACGTCGACTTTCTTT
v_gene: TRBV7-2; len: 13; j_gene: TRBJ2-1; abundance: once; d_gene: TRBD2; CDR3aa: CASSSGLALQQFF; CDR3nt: TGTGCCAGCAGCTCCGGACTAGCATTGCAGCAGTTCTTC
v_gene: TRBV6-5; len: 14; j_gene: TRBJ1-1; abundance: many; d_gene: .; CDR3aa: CASSYQTGNTEAFF; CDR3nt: TGTGCCAGCAGTTACCAGACAGGGAACACTGAAGCTTTCTTT
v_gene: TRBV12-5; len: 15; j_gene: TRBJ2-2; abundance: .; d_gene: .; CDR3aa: CASGLIRGATGELFF; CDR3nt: TGTGCTAGTGGTTTGATCAGGGGGGCCACCGGGGAGCTGTTTTTT
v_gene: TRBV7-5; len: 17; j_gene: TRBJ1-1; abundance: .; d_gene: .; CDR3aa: CVRSKTSQGAGNTEAFF; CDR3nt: TGTGTCAGAAGCAAAACGTCACAGGGGGCAGGGAACACTGAAGCTTTCTTT
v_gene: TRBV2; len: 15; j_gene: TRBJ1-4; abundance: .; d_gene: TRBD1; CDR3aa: CASSAGGQGYEKLFF; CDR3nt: TGTGCCAGCAGTGCTGGAGGACAGGGATATGAAAAACTGTTTTTT
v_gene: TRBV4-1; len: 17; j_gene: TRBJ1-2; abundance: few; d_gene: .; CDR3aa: CASSQVGGRFPNYGYTF; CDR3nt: TGCGCCAGCAGCCAAGTAGGTGGCAGATTTCCTAACTATGGCTACACCTTC
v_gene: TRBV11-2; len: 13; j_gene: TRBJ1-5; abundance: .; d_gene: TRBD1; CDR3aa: CASSLARGQPQHF; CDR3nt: TGTGCCAGCAGCTTAGCCAGGGGGCAGCCCCAGCATTTT
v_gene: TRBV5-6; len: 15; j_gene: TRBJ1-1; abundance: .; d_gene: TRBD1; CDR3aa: CASSWGQPLNTEAFF; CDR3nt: TGTGCCAGCAGCTGGGGACAGCCACTTAACACTGAAGCTTTCTTT
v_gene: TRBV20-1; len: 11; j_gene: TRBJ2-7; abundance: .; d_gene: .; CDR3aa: CSAQHSHEQYF; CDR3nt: TGCAGTGCTCAGCACAGCCACGAGCAGTACTTC
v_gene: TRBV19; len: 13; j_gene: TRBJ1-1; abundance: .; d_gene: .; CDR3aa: CASSMLGSTQAFF; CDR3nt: TGTGCCAGTAGTATGTTAGGTTCTACCCAAGCTTTCTTT
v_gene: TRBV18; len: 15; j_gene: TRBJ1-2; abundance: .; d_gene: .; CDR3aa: CASSPPSSSLFHYTF; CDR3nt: TGTGCCAGCTCACCACCGAGCAGTAGCCTCTTTCACTACACCTTC
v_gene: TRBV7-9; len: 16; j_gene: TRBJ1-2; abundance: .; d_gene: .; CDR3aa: CASSPRGFQELYGYTF; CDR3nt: TGTGCCAGCAGCCCCAGAGGTTTCCAGGAGCTCTATGGCTACACCTTC
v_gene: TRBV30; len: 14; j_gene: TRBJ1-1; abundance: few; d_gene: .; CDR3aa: CAWRTTRGLTEAFF; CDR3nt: TGTGCCTGGAGAACCACCCGTGGCCTGACTGAAGCTTTCTTT
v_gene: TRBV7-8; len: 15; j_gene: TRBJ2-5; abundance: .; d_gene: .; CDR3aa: CASSLGTQGLGTQYF; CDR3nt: TGTGCCAGCAGCTTAGGAACCCAGGGGTTGGGGACCCAGTACTTC
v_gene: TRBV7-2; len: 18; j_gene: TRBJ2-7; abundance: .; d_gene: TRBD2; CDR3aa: CASSLAGLAGGASYEQYF; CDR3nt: TGTGCCAGCAGCTTAGCCGGACTAGCGGGAGGAGCGTCCTACGAGCAGTACTTC
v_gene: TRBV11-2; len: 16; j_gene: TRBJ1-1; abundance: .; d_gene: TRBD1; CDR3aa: CASSLGEDRGNTEAFF; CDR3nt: TGTGCCAGCAGCTTAGGGGAGGACAGGGGTAACACTGAAGCTTTCTTT
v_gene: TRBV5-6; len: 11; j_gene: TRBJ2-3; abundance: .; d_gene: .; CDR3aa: CASSLEDTQYF; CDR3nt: TGTGCCAGCAGCTTGGAAGATACGCAGTATTTT
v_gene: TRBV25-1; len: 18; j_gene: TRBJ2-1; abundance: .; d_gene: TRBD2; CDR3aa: CASSTSWGSGRVYNEQFF; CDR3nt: TGTGCCAGCAGTACCTCATGGGGTAGCGGGAGGGTCTACAATGAGCAGTTCTTC
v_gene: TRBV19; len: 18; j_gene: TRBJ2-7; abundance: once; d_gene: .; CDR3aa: CASSMTFSSTGRTYEQYF; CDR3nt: TGTGCCAGTAGTATGACATTTTCCTCCACGGGGAGAACCTACGAGCAGTACTTC
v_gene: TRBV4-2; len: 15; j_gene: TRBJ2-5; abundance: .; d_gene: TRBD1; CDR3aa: CASSQVTGGQETQYF; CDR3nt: TGTGCCAGCAGCCAAGTGACAGGGGGCCAAGAGACCCAGTACTTC